Sequencing of this TCR beta chain was carried out in a study of blood T cell repertoires in COVID-19. Study-level background: From the United States, Italy and Spain came samples of acute and convalescent COVID-19. PBMCs, B-cell-depleted T cells, or T cells were the source of the cDNA or gDNA that made up the material.

J lost 0 bases, V lost 4 bases, and 6 bases had no gene match. Germline-derived CDR1 and CDR2 are GTSNPN and SVGIG (reference sequence). CDR3 length equals 15 residues. In the authors' methods: Amplification from reference gene primers served as the basis for estimated nucleated cell counts. Some clones are missing from TCRdb's copy, which holds only in-frame ones; the method was immunoSEQ multiplex PCR. V and J calls plus clone size are reproduced from that table; the DNA served to infer D and trimming. The data show roughly 250,000 clones, around 89% seen once. The sequence was collected from a woman aged 40 to 50 who had recovered from COVID-19. Sample: peripheral blood. The V call is TRBV30, the J call TRBJ2-1; 7 bases map to TRBD2. The CDR3 DNA follows: TGTGCCTGGACTCGGGGGGTTAGCTCCTACAATGAGCAGTTCTTC. This codes for CAWTRGVSSYNEQFF.